This entry lists 22 T cell receptor beta chains sequenced from one sample in a study of cytomegalovirus exposure and HLA in healthy donors. Researchers ran the PCR with 60 Vbeta and 13 Jbeta primers. Method: immunoSEQ multiplex PCR; TCRdb's copy keeps in-frame clones and lacks some. The profile shows fewer than 40,000 clones, less than 75% of them singletons. The sequenced sample was PBMCs. These receptors were obtained from a man aged 40-55 years in good health and CMV-seropositive.

The chain is built from TRBV4-1 and TRBJ1-5; D gene ambiguous. CDR3 size: 14 residues. V was trimmed by 1 base and J by 6 bases, leaving 10 bases between them. Germline values: CDR1 MGHRA, CDR2 YSYEKL. CDR3 coding DNA: TGCGCCAGCAGCCAAGTTGTGGGCTTTCAGCCCCAGCATTTT. This sequence encodes CASSQVVGFQPQHF.

V and J are TRBV15 and TRBJ1-2; 7 positions agree with TRBD1. Trimming cost V 7 bases and J 3 bases; bases outside gene matches: 11. This CDR3 has 15 amino acids. The germline CDR1 and CDR2 sequences are LNHNV and YYDKDF (reference sequence). The CDR3 nucleotides read TGTGCCACCAAACCGGGGACAGATCTCGACTATGGCTACACCTTC. It encodes CATKPGTDLDYGYTF.

Note on this clone: The sample holds other DNA sequences that translate to the same CDR3. The chain carries TRBV6-5 and TRBJ1-6; TRBD1 is a possible D gene (6 bases). Per germline, CDR1 MNHEY and CDR2 SVGAGI. V was cut by 5 bases and J by 10 bases, with 15 bases left in between. This CDR3 has 14 residues. This CDR3 is CASSQAGAGSPLHF. The CDR3 nucleotides read TGTGCCAGCAGTCAGGCGGGGGCGGGATCACCCCTCCACTTT.

This clone was counted between two and nine times. The V and J genes are TRBV11-3 and TRBJ2-5; 7 bases are a match to TRBD1. The CDR3 loop spans 13 amino acids. From germline, CDR1 is SGHNT and CDR2 YENEEA. Trimming removed 9 bases from V and 0 bases from J; junction bases left unmatched: 4. The CDR3 nucleotides read TGTGCCAGGGGACAGCCTGACCAAGAGACCCAGTACTTC. Translating gives CARGQPDQETQYF.

This clone has only one observation. The J gene is TRBJ1-2, the V gene TRBV9, with 8 bases identical to TRBD1. V lost 0 bases, J lost 5 bases, and 9 bases stayed unmatched. The CDR3 has 16 residues. Per the germline V gene, CDR1 is SGDLS and CDR2 is YYNGEE. The chain's CDR3 is CASSVGGTGQPYGYTF. The DNA of the CDR3 is TGTGCCAGCAGCGTAGGTGGGACAGGCCAACCTTATGGCTACACCTTC.

The V and J genes are TRBV27 and TRBJ1-4; 9 bases map to TRBD1. This CDR3 is 15 amino acids long. Trimming at V came to 0 bases and at J to 8 bases, leaving 4 bases not matched to a gene. CDR1 and CDR2 (germline): MNHEY, SMNVEV (reference sequence). The CDR3 DNA is TGTGCCAGCAGTTTATCAAGGGGGACAGGGGAAAAACTGTTTTTT. Translation gives CASSLSRGTGEKLFF. The variable domain in full, with the rest retrieved from reference TRBV27 and TRBJ1-4, is EAQVTQNPRYLITVTGKKLTVTCSQNMNHEYMSWYRQDPGLGLRQIYYSMNVEVTDKGDVPEGYKVSRKEKRNFPLILESPSPNQTSLYFCASSLSRGTGEKLFFGSGTQLSVL.

The chain combines TRBV19 with TRBJ1-2; D unclear. Looked up from germline, CDR1 is LNHDA and CDR2 is SQIVND (reference sequence). The V and J ends lost 1 base and 2 bases respectively, with 14 bases between them. This CDR3 is 16 amino acids long. The CDR3 nucleotides are TGTGCCAGTAGTATAGTCGGTCGGGAACTAAACTATGGCTACACCTTC. Translating it yields CASSIVGRELNYGYTF.

V gene TRBV27 combines with J gene TRBJ2-7; 8 bases fit TRBD2. CDR1 and CDR2 (germline): MNHEY, SMNVEV (reference sequence). The CDR3 extends over 16 amino acids. The trim removed 8 bases at V and 5 bases at J, leaving 17 bases unmatched. The CDR3 spells CASRSLPGGPQDEQYF. CDR3 nucleotides: TGTGCCAGCCGCTCCTTGCCGGGGGGGCCTCAGGACGAGCAGTACTTC.

The V call is TRBV5-6, the J call TRBJ2-5; tentatively, D is TRBD2 (6 bases). CDR3 size: 16 residues. Germline V gene lookup returns CDR1 SGHDT and CDR2 YYEEEE. Trimming left V 2 bases short and J 0 bases short, with 14 bases between. The CDR3 DNA is TGTGCCAGCAGCTTAACCGGGACTTCGTACCAAGAGACCCAGTACTTC. This encodes CASSLTGTSYQETQYF.

This chain uses TRBV14 with TRBJ2-7; TRBD1 aligns across 9 bases. The CDR3 contains 16 residues. CDR1 SGHDN and CDR2 FVKESK come from the germline V gene. V lost 0 bases, J lost 7 bases, and 10 bases stayed unmatched. CDR3 region: CASSQDRGQGILEQYF. The CDR3 DNA follows: TGTGCCAGCAGCCAAGATAGGGGACAGGGTATCCTGGAGCAGTACTTC.

The genes are TRBV6-5 and TRBJ1-1; 9 bases are a match to TRBD1. Germline V CDR1 and CDR2: MNHEY, SVGAGI. J was trimmed by 5 bases and V by 5 bases; bases with no gene match: 9. This CDR3 has 15 amino acids. The CDR3 DNA reads TGTGCCAGCAGTGGGCGCGGACAGGGGAAGACTGAAGCTTTCTTT. Protein product: CASSGRGQGKTEAFF.

The genes are TRBV4-1 and TRBJ1-6; 9 bases map to TRBD1. Trimming took 3 bases from V and 6 from J; bases not matched to a gene: 3. The CDR3 is made up of 15 amino acids. Germline values: CDR1 MGHRA, CDR2 YSYEKL. The CDR3, as DNA: TGCGCCAGCAGCCAGGGACAGGGTTTTAATTCACCCCTCCACTTT. Encoded protein: CASSQGQGFNSPLHF.

The V and J genes are TRBV11-2 and TRBJ1-1; 8 nucleotides line up with TRBD1. The CDR3 covers 14 residues. The V and J ends lost 4 bases and 2 bases, in that order; junction bases with no gene match: 3. The V gene's germline CDR1 is SGHAT and CDR2 FQNNGV. In DNA, the CDR3 is TGTGCCAGCAGCTCACAGGGGGGAAACACTGAAGCTTTCTTT. It encodes CASSSQGGNTEAFF. The full variable domain, its missing parts supplied by reference TRBV11-2 and TRBJ1-1, is EAGVAQSPRYKIIEKRQSVAFWCNPISGHATLYWYQQILGQGPKLLIQFQNNGVVDDSQLPKDRFSAERLKGVDSTLKIQPAKLEDSAVYLCASSSQGGNTEAFFGQGTRLTVV.

The chain joins TRBV5-4 to TRBJ1-1; perhaps TRBD1 as D (5 bases). V dropped 2 bases and J dropped 8 bases, with 13 bases sitting between them. In germline, CDR1 is SGHNT, CDR2 YYREEE (reference sequence). This CDR3 spans 13 amino acids. CDR3 bases: TGTGCCAGCAGCTTCCGATCTGACAGAGAAGCTTTCTTT. Protein sequence: CASSFRSDREAFF.

In nucleotides, the CDR3 is TGTGCCAGCAGCTTAAAGCGGGGGGTCCAAGAGACCCAGTACTTC. It translates to CASSLKRGVQETQYF. This chain connects TRBV7-2 to TRBJ2-5; 9 positions agree with TRBD2. CDR3 length equals 15 residues. Looked up from germline, CDR1 is SGHTA and CDR2 is FQGNSA. The V gene end was trimmed by 2 bases and the J gene end by 1 base; junction bases not matched to a gene: 2.

This chain joins TRBV19 and TRBJ2-7; a weak D match, TRBD1 (6 bases). The CDR3 covers 15 residues. The V gene's germline CDR1 is LNHDA and CDR2 SQIVND (reference sequence). V was pared by 1 base and J by 1 base, with 11 bases between. The CDR3 is CASSIAGRGSYEQYF. The CDR3 DNA is TGTGCCAGTAGTATAGCGGGCAGGGGATCCTACGAGCAGTACTTC.

The chain links TRBV6-5 to TRBJ2-2; D possibly corresponds to TRBD1 (5 bases). Germline V lookup: CDR1 MNHEY, CDR2 SVGAGI. The CDR3 has 15 residues. Trimming took off 2 bases at V and 2 bases at J, with 9 bases between the two ends. CDR3 protein: CASSYGDRNTGELFF. CDR3 nucleotides: TGTGCCAGCAGTTACGGAGACAGAAACACCGGGGAGCTGTTTTTT.

The chain combines TRBV4-2 with TRBJ2-1; no clear D gene. This CDR3 spans 15 amino acids. Trimming took 0 bases from V and 3 from J, leaving 9 bases between them. Per the germline V gene, CDR1 is LGHNA and CDR2 is YNFKEQ. The CDR3 here is CASSQELEGYNEQFF. In nucleotides, the CDR3 is TGTGCCAGCAGCCAAGAGCTAGAAGGCTACAATGAGCAGTTCTTC.

The chain carries TRBV7-9 and TRBJ2-5; D might be TRBD1 (5 bases). V lost 5 bases, J lost 5 bases, and 18 bases lay in between. The CDR3 is made up of 15 amino acids. Germline CDR1 is SEHNR and CDR2 is FQNEAQ (reference sequence). CDR3 nucleotide sequence: TGTGCCAGCAGCACCTCGACAGTTCCCAGGGAGACCCAGTACTTC. Amino acid sequence: CASSTSTVPRETQYF.

The chain has TRBV10-3 and TRBJ2-3; D not resolved. Germline V gene sequence: CDR1 ENHRY, CDR2 SYGVKD. The CDR3 contains 14 residues. The V end was cut by 2 bases, the J end by 8 bases, with 14 bases between. The chain's CDR3 is CAISEGPTQGTQYF. CDR3 in DNA: TGTGCCATCAGTGAGGGGCCGACACAAGGTACGCAGTATTTT.

The rearrangement joins TRBV5-6 to TRBJ1-1, with 11 bases lining up with TRBD1. With 6 bases clipped from V and 3 bases from J, the junction kept 7 bases outside the gene matches. Germline CDR1 reads SGHDT; CDR2 reads YYEEEE. The CDR3 contains 15 residues. CDR3 nucleotides: TGTGCCAGCACCCGGGGGACAGGGGGTTACACTGAAGCTTTCTTT. Its translation: CASTRGTGGYTEAFF.

This clone appeared a single time. This rearrangement joins TRBV5-6 to TRBJ1-1, with unresolved D. Germline loops: CDR1 SGHDT, CDR2 YYEEEE. The CDR3 contains 12 residues. V lost 0 bases and J lost 4, with 4 bases in between. CDR3 coding DNA: TGTGCCAGCAGCTTGGTGGCCACTGAAGCTTTCTTT. Translated, it gives CASSLVATEAFF.